This paragraph reports one T cell receptor (beta chain). Its antigen is still unknown. No base qualities exist here, and no much larger clone lies one base off it. The V end loses 0 bases and the J end loses 7 bases, and a stretch of 13 bases separates them. The CDR3 measures 15 amino acids from cysteine to phenylalanine. Just CDR3 DNA is preserved here, 45 bases in frame from base 1. CDR1 MNHEY and CDR2 SVGAGI were looked up in the germline V gene. This entry belongs to a study of blood T cell repertoires in COVID-19 (dated by TCRdb to the early 2020s). For the wider study: Samples covering the acute and convalescent phases of COVID-19 were provided by collaborators in the United States, Italy and Spain. The prospective study material was composed of cDNA or gDNA derived from T cells, B-cell-depleted T cells, or PBMCs. Deeply sampled blood TCRbeta repertoires from subjects exposed to, actively infected with, or recovered from COVID-19 were included in the dataset. The repertoires were released in a freely available public database meant as a resource for research on the immune response to SARS-CoV-2. Samples were obtained from the ongoing ImmuneRACE study (first 160 participants) and from about 1,300 subjects provided by 6 global collaborators. Sample metadata almost always included a de-identified subject ID, COVID-19 status, age in years and sex. Where available, HLA class I and class II types were taken from metadata supplied by the sample provider and were not determined by assay-based typing. The research as a whole found: How much clinical and demographic metadata was included differed by source and by participant, and the metadata was provided uncurated.

TCRbeta CDR3 regions were amplified from genomic DNA by means of the immunoSEQ Assay, a bias-controlled multiplex PCR. As for the original processing: Within the assay, amplification of reference gene primers was used to estimate how many nucleated cells each sample contained. Sequence reads were collapsed and filtered to measure the absolute abundance of every unique TCRbeta CDR3 rearrangement. Productive Simpson clonality was computed per sample as the square root of Simpson's diversity index over productive rearrangements. Not all clones reach the TCRdb copy of this immuneACCESS table, which keeps in-frame sequences only. Checked studies attribute under half of the gap to unresolved V genes and leave the rest unexplained. That table gives V, J and clone size, and the DNA gave D and trimming. The sample contains a few hundred thousand clones, approximately 88% of them found a single time. The ten largest clones take up around 6% of the sample.

Another Seattle source contributed samples from volunteer blood donors who had recovered from COVID-19. Each collaborating institution followed its own protocols to collect whole blood in K2EDTA tubes. For TCRbeta analysis, collaborators shipped samples as frozen whole blood, isolated PBMCs, or DNA extracted from either of those sample types. Sequencing was performed on peripheral blood. The receptor comes from a man younger than 35 who had recovered from COVID-19. The rearranged chain carries TRBV6-5 and TRBJ2-1; the D gene assignment is ambiguous. The DNA is as follows: TGTGCCAGCAGTTACTCGATGCTGGGCCCGAATGAGCAGTTCTTC. It codes for CASSYSMLGPNEQFF.